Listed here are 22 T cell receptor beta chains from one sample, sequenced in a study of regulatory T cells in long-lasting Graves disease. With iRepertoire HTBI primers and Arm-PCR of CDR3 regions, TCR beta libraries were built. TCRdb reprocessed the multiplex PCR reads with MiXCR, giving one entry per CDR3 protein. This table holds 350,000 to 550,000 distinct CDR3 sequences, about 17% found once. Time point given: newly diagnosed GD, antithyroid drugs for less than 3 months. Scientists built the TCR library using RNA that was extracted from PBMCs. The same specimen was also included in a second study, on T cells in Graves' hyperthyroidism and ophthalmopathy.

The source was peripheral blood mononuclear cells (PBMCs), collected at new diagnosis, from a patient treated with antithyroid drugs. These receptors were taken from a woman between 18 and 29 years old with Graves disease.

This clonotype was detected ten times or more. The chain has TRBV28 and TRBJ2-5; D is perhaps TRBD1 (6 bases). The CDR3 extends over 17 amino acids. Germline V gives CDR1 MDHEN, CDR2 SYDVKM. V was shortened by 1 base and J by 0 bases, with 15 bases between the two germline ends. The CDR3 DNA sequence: TGTGCCAGCAGTTTATATATTAGGGGGTCGGACCAAGAGACCCAGTACTTC. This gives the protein CASSLYIRGSDQETQYF.

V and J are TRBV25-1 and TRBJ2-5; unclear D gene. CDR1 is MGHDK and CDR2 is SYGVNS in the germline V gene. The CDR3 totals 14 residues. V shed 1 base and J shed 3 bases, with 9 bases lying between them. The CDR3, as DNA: TGTGCCAGCAGTGAATTTGCGGTTAAAGAGACCCAGTACTTC. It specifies CASSEFAVKETQYF.

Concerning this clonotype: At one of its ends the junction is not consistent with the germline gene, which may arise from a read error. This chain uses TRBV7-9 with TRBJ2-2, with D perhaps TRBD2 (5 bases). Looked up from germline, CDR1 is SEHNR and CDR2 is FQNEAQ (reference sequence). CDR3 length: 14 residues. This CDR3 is CTSTVGANTGELFF. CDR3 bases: TGTACCAGCACCGTCGGGGCGAACACCGGGGAGCTGTTTTTT.

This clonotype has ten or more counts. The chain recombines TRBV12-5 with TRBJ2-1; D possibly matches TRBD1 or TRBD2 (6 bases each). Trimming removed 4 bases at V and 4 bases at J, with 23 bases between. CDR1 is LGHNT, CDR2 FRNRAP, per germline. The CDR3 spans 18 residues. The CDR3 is CASGSLGAGTDSYNEQFF. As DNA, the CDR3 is TGTGCTAGTGGTTCGCTGGGGGCGGGAACGGACTCTTACAATGAGCAGTTCTTC. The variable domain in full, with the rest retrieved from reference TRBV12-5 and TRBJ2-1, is DARVTQTPRHKVTEMGQEVTMRCQPILGHNTVFWYRQTMMQGLELLAYFRNRAPLDDSGMPKDRFSAEMPDATLATLKIQPSEPRDSAVYFCASGSLGAGTDSYNEQFFGPGTRLTVL.

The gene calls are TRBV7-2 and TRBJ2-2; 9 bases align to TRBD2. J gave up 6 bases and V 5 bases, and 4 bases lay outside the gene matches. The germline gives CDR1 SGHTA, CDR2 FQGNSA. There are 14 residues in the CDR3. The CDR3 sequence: CASSLSGSPGELFF. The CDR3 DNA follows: TGTGCCAGCAGCCTTAGCGGGAGCCCCGGGGAGCTGTTTTTT.

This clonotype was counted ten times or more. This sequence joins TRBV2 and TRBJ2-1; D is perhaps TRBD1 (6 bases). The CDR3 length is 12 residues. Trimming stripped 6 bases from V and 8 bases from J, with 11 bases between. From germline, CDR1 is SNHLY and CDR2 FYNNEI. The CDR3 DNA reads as TGTGCCAGCAGGATATACAGGGATGAGCAGTTCTTC. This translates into CASRIYRDEQFF.

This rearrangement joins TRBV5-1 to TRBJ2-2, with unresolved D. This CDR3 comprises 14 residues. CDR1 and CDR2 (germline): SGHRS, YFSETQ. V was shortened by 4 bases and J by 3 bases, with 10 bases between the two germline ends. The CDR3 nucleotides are TGCGCCAGCAGCGGCGGTACATACACCGGGGAGCTGTTTTTT. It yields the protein CASSGGTYTGELFF.

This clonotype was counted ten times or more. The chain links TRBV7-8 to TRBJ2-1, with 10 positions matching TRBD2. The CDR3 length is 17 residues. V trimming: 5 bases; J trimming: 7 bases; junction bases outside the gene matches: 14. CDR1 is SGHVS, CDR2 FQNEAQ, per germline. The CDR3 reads CASSPRPGASGSNEQFF. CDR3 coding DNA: TGTGCCAGCAGCCCCCGCCCTGGGGCTAGCGGGAGTAATGAGCAGTTCTTC.

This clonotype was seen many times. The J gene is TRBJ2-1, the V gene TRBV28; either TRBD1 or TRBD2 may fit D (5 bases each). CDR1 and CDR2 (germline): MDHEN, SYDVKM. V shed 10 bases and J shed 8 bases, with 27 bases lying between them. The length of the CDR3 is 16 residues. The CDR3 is CATSSGTGRFGDEQFF. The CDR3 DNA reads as TGTGCCACCAGCTCGGGGACCGGCCGATTTGGAGATGAGCAGTTCTTC.

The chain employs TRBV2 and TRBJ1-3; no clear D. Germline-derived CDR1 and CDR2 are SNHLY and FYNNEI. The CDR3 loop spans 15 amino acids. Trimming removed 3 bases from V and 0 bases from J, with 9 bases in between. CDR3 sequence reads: CASSDSVVSGNTIYF. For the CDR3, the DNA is TGTGCCAGCAGTGATTCGGTAGTCTCTGGAAACACCATATATTTT.

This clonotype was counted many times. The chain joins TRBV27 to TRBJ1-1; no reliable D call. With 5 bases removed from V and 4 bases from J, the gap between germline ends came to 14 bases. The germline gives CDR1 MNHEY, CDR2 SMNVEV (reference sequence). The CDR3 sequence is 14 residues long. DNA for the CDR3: TGTGCCAGCAGTGCCATATACCAGCGCACTGAAGCTTTCTTT. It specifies CASSAIYQRTEAFF.

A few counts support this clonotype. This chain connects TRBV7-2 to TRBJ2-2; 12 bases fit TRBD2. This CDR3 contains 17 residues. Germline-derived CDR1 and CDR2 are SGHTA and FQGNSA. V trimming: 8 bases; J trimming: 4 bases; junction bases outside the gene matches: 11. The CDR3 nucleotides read TGTGCCAGCCCCGCCCCCGGGACTAGCGGGCTCACCGGGGAGCTGTTTTTT. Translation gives CASPAPGTSGLTGELFF. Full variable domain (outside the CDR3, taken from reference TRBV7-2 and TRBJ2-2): GAGVSQSPSNKVTEKGKDVELRCDPISGHTALYWYRQSLGQGLEFLIYFQGNSAPDKSGLPSDRFSAERTGGSVSTLTIQRTQQEDSAVYLCASPAPGTSGLTGELFFGEGSRLTVL.

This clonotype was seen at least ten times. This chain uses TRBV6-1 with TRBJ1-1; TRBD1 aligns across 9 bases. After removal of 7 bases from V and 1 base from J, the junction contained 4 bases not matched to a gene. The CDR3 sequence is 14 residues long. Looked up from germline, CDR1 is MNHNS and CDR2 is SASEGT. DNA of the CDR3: TGTGCCAGCACGCGGACAGGGGCGAACACTGAAGCTTTCTTT. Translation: CASTRTGANTEAFF.

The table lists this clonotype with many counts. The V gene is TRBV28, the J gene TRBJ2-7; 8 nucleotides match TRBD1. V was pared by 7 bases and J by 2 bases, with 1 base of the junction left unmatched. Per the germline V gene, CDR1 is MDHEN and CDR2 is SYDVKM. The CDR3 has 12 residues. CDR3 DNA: TGTGCCAGCATGGGACAGGCCTACGAGCAGTACTTC. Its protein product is CASMGQAYEQYF.

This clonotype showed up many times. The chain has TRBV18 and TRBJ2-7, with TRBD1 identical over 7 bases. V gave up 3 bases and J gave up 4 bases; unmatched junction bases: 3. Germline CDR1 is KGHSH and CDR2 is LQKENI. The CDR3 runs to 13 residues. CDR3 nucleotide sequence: TGTGCCAGCTCACCTAGGGGGCAGTACGAGCAGTACTTC. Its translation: CASSPRGQYEQYF.

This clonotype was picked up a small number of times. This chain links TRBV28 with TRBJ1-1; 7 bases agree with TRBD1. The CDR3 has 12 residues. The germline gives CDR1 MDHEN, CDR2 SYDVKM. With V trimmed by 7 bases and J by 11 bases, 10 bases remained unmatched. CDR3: CASTNDRAGAFF. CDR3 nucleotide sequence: TGTGCCAGCACCAATGACAGGGCTGGCGCTTTCTTT.

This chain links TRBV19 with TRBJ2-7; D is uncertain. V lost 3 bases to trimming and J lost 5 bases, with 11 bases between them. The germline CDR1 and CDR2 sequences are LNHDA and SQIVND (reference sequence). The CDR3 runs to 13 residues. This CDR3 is CASSMFGRNEQYF. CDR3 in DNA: TGTGCCAGTAGTATGTTTGGCAGAAACGAGCAGTACTTC.

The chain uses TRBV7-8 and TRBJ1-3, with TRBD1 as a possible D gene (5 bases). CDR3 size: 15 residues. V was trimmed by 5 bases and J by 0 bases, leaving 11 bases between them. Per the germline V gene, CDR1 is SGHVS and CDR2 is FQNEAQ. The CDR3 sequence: CASSLTANSGNTIYF. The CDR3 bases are TGTGCCAGCAGCCTGACAGCGAACTCTGGAAACACCATATATTTT.

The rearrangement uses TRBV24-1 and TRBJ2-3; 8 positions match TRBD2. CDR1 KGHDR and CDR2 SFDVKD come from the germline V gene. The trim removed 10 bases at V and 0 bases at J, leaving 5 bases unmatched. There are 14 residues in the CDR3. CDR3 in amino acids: CATAGGDSTDTQYF. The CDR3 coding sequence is TGTGCCACTGCGGGAGGAGACAGCACAGATACGCAGTATTTT.

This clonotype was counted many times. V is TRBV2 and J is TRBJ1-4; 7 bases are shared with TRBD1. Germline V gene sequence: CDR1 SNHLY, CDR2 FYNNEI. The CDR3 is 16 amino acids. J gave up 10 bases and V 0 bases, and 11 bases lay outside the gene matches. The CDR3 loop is CASSEARGGGGGKLFF. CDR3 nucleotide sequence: TGTGCCAGCAGTGAAGCCCGGGGAGGGGGCGGGGGAAAACTGTTTTTT.

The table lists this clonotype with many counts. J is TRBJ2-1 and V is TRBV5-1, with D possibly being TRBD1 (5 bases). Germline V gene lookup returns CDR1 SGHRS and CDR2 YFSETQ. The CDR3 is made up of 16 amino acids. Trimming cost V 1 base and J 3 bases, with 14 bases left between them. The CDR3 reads CASSLRLDKLYNEQFF. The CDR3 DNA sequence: TGCGCCAGCAGCTTGCGATTGGACAAGCTCTACAATGAGCAGTTCTTC.

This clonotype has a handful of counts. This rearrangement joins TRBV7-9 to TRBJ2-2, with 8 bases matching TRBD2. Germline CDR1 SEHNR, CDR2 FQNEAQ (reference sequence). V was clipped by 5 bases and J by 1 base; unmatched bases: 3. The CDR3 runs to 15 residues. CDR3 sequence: CASSLSGRNTGELFF. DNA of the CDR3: TGTGCCAGCAGCCTAAGCGGGAGGAACACCGGGGAGCTGTTTTTT.